Below, 23 T cell receptor beta chains from the same sample are listed, as sequenced in a study of T cell changes during pregnancy in multiple sclerosis. Measured with immunoSEQ multiplex PCR; TCRdb has only the in-frame clones, and not every one. The data contain around 19,000 clones, 80% to 90% of them singletons. Sequencing was performed on CD8+ T cells from peripheral blood mononuclear cells, taken in the third trimester of pregnancy. The receptors derive from a female donor in good health, enrolled as a control in a pregnancy study.

V and J are TRBV7-9 and TRBJ1-2, with 8 bases fitting TRBD1. The CDR3 contains 14 residues. Losses at the gene ends were 4 bases for V and 8 bases for J; bases not matched to a gene: 9. CDR1 and CDR2 from the germline V gene are SEHNR and FQNEAQ (reference sequence). CDR3 sequence (DNA): TGTGCCAGCAGCTACAATCAGGGGGCGGAAGGCTACACCTTC. Its protein is CASSYNQGAEGYTF.

This CDR3 is CASSESRTGGTEAFF. Here the CDR3 DNA reads TGTGCCAGCAGTGAATCCCGGACAGGGGGTACTGAAGCTTTCTTT. J is TRBJ1-1 and V is TRBV6-1; 10 bases match TRBD1. Trimming removed 2 bases from V and 5 bases from J; junction bases left unmatched: 5. CDR3 length: 15 amino acids. Germline V CDR1 and CDR2: MNHNS, SASEGT.

The chain uses TRBV25-1 and TRBJ2-1; 10 nucleotides align to TRBD1. In germline, CDR1 is MGHDK, CDR2 SYGVNS. This CDR3 region has 15 residues. V trimming: 4 bases; J trimming: 8 bases; junction bases outside the gene matches: 8. CDR3 bases: TGTGCCAGCAGTGGGACGGACAGGGGGAGCTATGAGCAGTTCTTC. Its protein product is CASSGTDRGSYEQFF.

The CDR3 coding sequence is TGTGCCAGCAGCATGAGGGACAGGTACAATCAGCCCCAGCATTTT. Protein: CASSMRDRYNQPQHF. The chain combines TRBV7-2 with TRBJ1-5; 8 nucleotides agree with TRBD1. Germline values: CDR1 SGHTA, CDR2 FQGNSA. This CDR3 spans 15 amino acids. V was clipped by 5 bases and J by 3 bases; unmatched bases: 6.

The chain joins TRBV5-1 to TRBJ1-1, with D tentatively TRBD1 (5 bases). V was cut by 5 bases and J by 3 bases, with 14 bases left in between. Germline lookup yields CDR1 SGHRS and CDR2 YFSETQ. CDR3 length: 14 amino acids. The CDR3 region has the DNA TGCGCCAGCAGGCCCGACAGAGCCTACACTGAAGCTTTCTTT. Translation: CASRPDRAYTEAFF.

The rearrangement uses TRBV27 and TRBJ2-1; D remains unclear. Between the trimmed V and J ends, which lost 2 bases and 0 bases, there was a span of 5 bases. Germline lookup yields CDR1 MNHEY and CDR2 SMNVEV (reference sequence). CDR3 length: 14 residues. The CDR3 reads CASSLRSSYNEQFF. The CDR3 DNA reads TGTGCCAGCAGTTTAAGGAGCTCCTACAATGAGCAGTTCTTC.

The chain joins TRBV2 to TRBJ2-3, with a weak D call TRBD2 (5 bases). The germline V gene encodes CDR1 SNHLY and CDR2 FYNNEI. V lost 8 bases and J 5 bases, leaving 17 bases between the germline ends. The CDR3 contains 14 residues. In DNA, the CDR3 is TGTGCCAGCCTCCCTCGGGGTAGCGAAGATACGCAGTATTTT. Translation gives CASLPRGSEDTQYF.

Relative to its sample, this clone is medium-sized. V and J are TRBV7-9 and TRBJ2-2; tentatively, D is TRBD1 (6 bases). CDR3 length equals 15 residues. Germline loops: CDR1 SEHNR, CDR2 FQNEAQ (reference sequence). V lost 1 base and J lost 3, with 9 bases in between. The CDR3 spells CASSLGNRDTGELFF. The CDR3 DNA follows: TGTGCCAGCAGCTTAGGAAACAGGGACACCGGGGAGCTGTTTTTT. Based on the CDR3 plus reference TRBV7-9 and TRBJ2-2, the full variable domain is DTGVSQNPRHKITKRGQNVTFRCDPISEHNRLYWYRQTLGQGPEFLTYFQNEAQLEKSRLLSDRFSAERPKGSFSTLEIQRTEQGDSAMYLCASSLGNRDTGELFFGEGSRLTVL.

The CDR3 loop reads CASSLFGTESETQYF. As DNA, the CDR3 is TGTGCCAGCAGCTTGTTCGGGACAGAGTCCGAGACCCAGTACTTC. The chain recombines TRBV5-8 with TRBJ2-5; the match to TRBD1 covers 7 bases. Germline CDR1 and CDR2: SGHTS and YDEGEE. The CDR3 loop spans 15 amino acids. Trimming removed 1 base from V and 5 bases from J; junction bases left unmatched: 8.

V usage is TRBV7-3 and J usage is TRBJ2-3; TRBD2 matches at 9 bases. CDR1 SGHTA and CDR2 FQGTGA come from the germline V gene. The V gene end was trimmed by 5 bases and the J gene end by 2 bases; junction bases not matched to a gene: 8. The CDR3 sequence is 16 residues long. The CDR3 sequence is CASSRLAGRATDTQYF. The CDR3 DNA reads as TGTGCCAGCAGCCGTCTAGCGGGAAGGGCCACAGATACGCAGTATTTT.

The gene calls are TRBV11-3 and TRBJ2-1; D ambiguous. The CDR3 runs to 12 residues. Per germline, CDR1 SGHNT and CDR2 YENEEA. V lost 4 bases, J lost 9 bases, and 10 bases lay in between. Here the CDR3 reads CASSSRSTEQFF. The CDR3 bases are TGTGCCAGCAGCTCCCGTAGCACTGAGCAGTTCTTC.

The chain combines TRBV5-6 with TRBJ1-6; no firm D call. Trimming shortened V by 2 bases and J by 5 bases, and 11 bases separated the two germline ends. The CDR3 has 15 residues. Germline V CDR1 and CDR2: SGHDT, YYEEEE. CDR3 sequence reads: CASSLVTGNNSPLHF. CDR3 DNA: TGTGCCAGCAGCTTAGTGACTGGAAATAATTCACCCCTCCACTTT.

This sequence joins TRBV7-2 and TRBJ1-6; D remains unclear. Germline CDR1 SGHTA, CDR2 FQGNSA. The V and J ends lost 5 bases and 5 bases respectively, with 4 bases between them. The CDR3 consists of 12 residues. The CDR3 sequence: CASSVNNSPLHF. CDR3 DNA: TGTGCCAGCAGCGTTAATAATTCACCCCTCCACTTT. The complete variable domain, with remaining parts taken from reference TRBV7-2 and TRBJ1-6, reads GAGVSQSPSNKVTEKGKDVELRCDPISGHTALYWYRQSLGQGLEFLIYFQGNSAPDKSGLPSDRFSAERTGGSVSTLTIQRTQQEDSAVYLCASSVNNSPLHFGNGTRLTVT.

V is TRBV28 and J is TRBJ2-1, with 7 nucleotides matching TRBD2. Germline V gives CDR1 MDHEN, CDR2 SYDVKM. Trimming at V came to 5 bases and at J to 8 bases, leaving 12 bases not matched to a gene. The CDR3 is 15 residues long. The CDR3 is CASSPGESGVDEQFF. CDR3 coding DNA: TGTGCCAGCAGTCCCGGTGAGAGCGGGGTGGATGAGCAGTTCTTC.

V is TRBV7-6 and J is TRBJ1-6; D gene ambiguous. Germline assignment: CDR1 SGHVS and CDR2 FNYEAQ. With 4 bases removed from V and 9 bases from J, the gap between germline ends came to 10 bases. The length of the CDR3 is 13 residues. The CDR3 spells CASSSFRVSPLHF. CDR3 sequence (DNA): TGTGCCAGCAGCTCTTTTCGGGTTTCACCCCTCCACTTT. The whole variable domain, remainder taken from reference TRBV7-6 and TRBJ1-6, is GAGVSQSPRYKVTKRGQDVALRCDPISGHVSLYWYRQALGQGPEFLTYFNYEAQQDKSGLPNDRFSAERPEGSISTLTIQRTEQRDSAMYRCASSSFRVSPLHFGNGTRLTVT.

This chain joins TRBV27 and TRBJ1-1; no firm D call. With 4 bases removed from V and 1 base from J, the gap between germline ends came to 4 bases. The CDR3 loop spans 12 amino acids. Germline V gene sequence: CDR1 MNHEY, CDR2 SMNVEV (reference sequence). CDR3 region: CASSSGNTEAFF. The CDR3 bases are TGTGCCAGCAGTTCAGGGAACACTGAAGCTTTCTTT.

The V gene is TRBV7-2, the J gene TRBJ1-5, with D tentatively TRBD1 (5 bases). There are 12 residues in the CDR3. V gave up 10 bases and J gave up 5 bases, with 12 bases separating them. Germline assignment: CDR1 SGHTA and CDR2 FQGNSA. CDR3 DNA sequence: TGTGCCACCCAGCGGGGGTATCAGCCCCAGCATTTT. Its protein product is CATQRGYQPQHF.

The chain is built from TRBV6-1 and TRBJ2-3, with TRBD1 identical over 7 bases. The junction had 9 bases not matched to a gene; V was cut back by 7 bases and J by 2 bases. Germline-derived CDR1 and CDR2 are MNHNS and SASEGT. There are 15 residues in the CDR3. The CDR3 nucleotides read TGTGCCAGCACCCAAGGGACAGCTGACACAGATACGCAGTATTTT. This sequence encodes CASTQGTADTDTQYF.

The chain uses TRBV7-9 and TRBJ1-1; D is uncertain. CDR3 length: 12 amino acids. V shed 7 bases and J shed 1 base, with 7 bases lying between them. Germline V CDR1 and CDR2: SEHNR, FQNEAQ (reference sequence). CDR3 sequence: CASTAKNTEAFF. CDR3 nucleotide sequence: TGTGCCAGCACCGCGAAGAACACTGAAGCTTTCTTT.

V and J are TRBV27 and TRBJ2-4; 10 nucleotides line up with TRBD2. From germline, CDR1 is MNHEY and CDR2 SMNVEV (reference sequence). This CDR3 has 15 residues. The J segment lost 8 bases and the V segment lost 2 bases, leaving 6 bases of the junction unmatched. The DNA of the CDR3 is TGTGCCAGCAGTTTACTAGCGGGGGAGGGGGACATTCAGTACTTC. Residues: CASSLLAGEGDIQYF.

The CDR3 reads CASSLGGTGELFF. As DNA, the CDR3 is TGCGCCAGCAGCTTGGGAGGTACCGGGGAGCTGTTTTTT. The chain combines TRBV5-1 with TRBJ2-2; no firm D call. CDR1 SGHRS and CDR2 YFSETQ come from the germline V gene. The CDR3 runs 13 residues. Trimming left V 0 bases short and J 5 bases short, with 5 bases between. The variable domain in full, with the rest retrieved from reference TRBV5-1 and TRBJ2-2, is KAGVTQTPRYLIKTRGQQVTLSCSPISGHRSVSWYQQTPGQGLQFLFEYFSETQRNKGNFPGRFSGRQFSNSRSEMNVSTLELGDSALYLCASSLGGTGELFFGEGSRLTVL.

V and J are TRBV28 and TRBJ2-3; TRBD2 might be the D (6 bases). CDR1 is MDHEN, CDR2 SYDVKM, per germline. The CDR3 covers 15 residues. The V and J ends lost 3 bases and 0 bases respectively, with 10 bases between them. CDR3 bases: TGTGCCAGCAGTTTGGGGACTTATAGCACAGATACGCAGTATTTT. The encoded protein is CASSLGTYSTDTQYF. Filled out from reference TRBV28 and TRBJ2-3, the complete variable domain reads DVKVTQSSRYLVKRTGEKVFLECVQDMDHENMFWYRQDPGLGLRLIYFSYDVKMKEKGDIPEGYSVSREKKERFSLILESASTNQTSMYLCASSLGTYSTDTQYFGPGTRLTVL.

V gene TRBV7-2 combines with J gene TRBJ2-5; possible D gene TRBD2, 6 bases. From germline, CDR1 is SGHTA and CDR2 FQGNSA. The CDR3 contains 15 residues. The V and J ends lost 0 bases and 4 bases respectively, with 12 bases between them. Written as DNA, the CDR3 is TGTGCCAGCAGCTTAGCGCCATCTAGCGCAGAGACCCAGTACTTC. Its translation is CASSLAPSSAETQYF.